One and the same sample provided the 14 T cell receptor beta chains below, sequenced in a study of cytomegalovirus exposure and HLA in healthy donors. The study ran its PCR with 60 Vbeta and 13 Jbeta primers. Generated by immunoSEQ multiplex PCR, the TCRdb table keeps only in-frame clones and is missing some. The sample yields fewer than 200,000 clones, more than 80% seen once. Sequencing input: PBMCs. The receptors stem from a woman younger than 35 in good health and CMV-seronegative.

This chain links TRBV30 with TRBJ1-2; 7 bases fit TRBD1. The CDR3 loop spans 13 amino acids. From germline, CDR1 is GTSNPN and CDR2 SVGIG (reference sequence). The V gene end was trimmed by 5 bases and the J gene end by 4 bases; junction bases not matched to a gene: 7. CDR3 nucleotide sequence: TGTGCCTGGGAGGGGGCGCGAGGCTATGGCTACACCTTC. This codes for CAWEGARGYGYTF.

The V and J genes are TRBV19 and TRBJ2-2; D might be TRBD2 (5 bases). The CDR3 length is 16 residues. Deletions cut 5 bases from V and 1 base from J, with 14 bases between. Germline-derived CDR1 and CDR2 are LNHDA and SQIVND (reference sequence). The CDR3 loop is CASSVQGGGNTGELFF. For the CDR3, the DNA is TGTGCCAGTAGTGTACAAGGAGGCGGGAACACCGGGGAGCTGTTTTTT.

V and J are TRBV19 and TRBJ1-3, with D unresolved. The CDR3 length is 14 residues. CDR1 is LNHDA, CDR2 SQIVND, per germline (reference sequence). V was trimmed by 3 bases and J by 8 bases, leaving 14 bases between them. For the CDR3, the DNA is TGTGCCAGTAGTATCGCGGCCGGGTCAGACACCATATATTTT. It yields the protein CASSIAAGSDTIYF.

J is TRBJ2-7 and V is TRBV28; the D is unclear. Germline CDR1 reads MDHEN; CDR2 reads SYDVKM. This CDR3 is 14 amino acids long. Trimming took 1 base from V and 2 from J, leaving 9 bases between them. This CDR3 reads CASSLLAATYEQYF. CDR3 in DNA: TGTGCCAGCAGTTTATTGGCGGCTACCTACGAGCAGTACTTC.

CDR3 loop: CASSSSTANQPQHF. Here the CDR3 DNA reads TGTGCCAGCAGCTCTTCGACAGCCAATCAGCCCCAGCATTTT. The V and J genes are TRBV5-5 and TRBJ1-5, with TRBD1 as a possible D gene (5 bases). Trimming removed 3 bases at V and 3 bases at J, with 10 bases between. Germline CDR1 is SGHKS and CDR2 is YYEKEE (reference sequence). The CDR3 is made up of 14 amino acids.

The chain uses TRBV28 and TRBJ2-6; 11 nucleotides match TRBD2. There are 18 residues in the CDR3. V was pared by 7 bases and J by 2 bases, with 10 bases of the junction left unmatched. Germline CDR1 is MDHEN and CDR2 is SYDVKM. CDR3 protein: CASNHRTSGFPGANVLTF. The CDR3 DNA reads as TGTGCCAGCAACCACAGGACTAGCGGGTTCCCTGGGGCCAACGTCCTGACTTTC.

Worth noting for this clone: At one boundary the junction diverges from the germline segment, which might be a read error. This chain uses TRBV7-9 with TRBJ1-2; D possibly corresponds to TRBD1 (5 bases). Germline V gives CDR1 SEHNR, CDR2 FQNEAQ (reference sequence). This CDR3 is 14 amino acids long. The CDR3 region has the DNA TGTTCCAGCAGCTTTGCTGGGGCGTCGGATGGCTACACCTTC. Translation gives CSSSFAGASDGYTF.

This clone was seen more than once but under ten times. J is TRBJ1-1 and V is TRBV19, with D unclear. Per germline, CDR1 LNHDA and CDR2 SQIVND (reference sequence). CDR3 length: 13 amino acids. V was cut by 4 bases and J by 2 bases, with 8 bases left in between. This CDR3 is CASSKYSNTEAFF. DNA for the CDR3: TGTGCCAGTAGTAAGTACTCTAACACTGAAGCTTTCTTT.

This clone has just one count. This chain links TRBV5-1 with TRBJ1-1, with 9 bases aligning to TRBD1. Germline CDR1 reads SGHRS; CDR2 reads YFSETQ. The length of the CDR3 is 13 residues. V lost 4 bases and J lost 6; bases outside the gene matches: 4. CDR3 sequence: CASSKGQGAEAFF. The DNA for the CDR3 is TGCGCCAGCAGCAAGGGACAGGGCGCTGAAGCTTTCTTT.

As to this clone: One end of the junction does not line up with germline, which may come from a read error. The chain uses TRBV11-3 and TRBJ1-1; no definite D call. Germline CDR1 and CDR2: SGHNT and YENEEA. The CDR3 is 14 residues long. CDR3 DNA: TGTGCCAGCAGCTTCGGTCGGGAGAACACTGAAGCTTCCTTT. It yields the protein CASSFGRENTEASF.

The chain uses TRBV28 and TRBJ1-2; weak D call: TRBD1 (6 bases). The length of the CDR3 is 11 residues. Deletions cut 10 bases from V and 2 bases from J, with 8 bases between. CDR1 MDHEN and CDR2 SYDVKM come from the germline V gene. This CDR3 reads CATTGNYGYTF. The CDR3 DNA is TGTGCCACTACAGGGAACTATGGCTACACCTTC.

On this clone itself: This CDR3 fails to terminate in the conserved phenylalanine or tryptophan, so it likely reflects a read error. V gene TRBV30 combines with J gene TRBJ2-3; tentatively, D is TRBD1 or TRBD2 (5 bases each). The V gene's germline CDR1 is GTSNPN and CDR2 SVGIG (reference sequence). The length of the CDR3 is 16 residues. Trimming took off 5 bases at V and 0 bases at J, with 18 bases between the two ends. The CDR3 is CAWAKSGTTSTDTQYS. The CDR3 DNA reads TGTGCCTGGGCCAAATCCGGGACGACTAGCACAGATACGCAGTATTCT.

The V gene is TRBV11-2, the J gene TRBJ2-5; 9 positions agree with TRBD1. J was trimmed by 5 bases and V by 5 bases; bases with no gene match: 12. CDR3 length: 16 residues. Germline V gene data show CDR1 as SGHAT and CDR2 as FQNNGV. CDR3 bases: TGTGCCAGCAGCAATCAGGGTACAGGGGGCTGGGAGACCCAGTACTTC. Residues: CASSNQGTGGWETQYF.

The CDR3 sequence: CASSTPGTSGRGQYF. In DNA, the CDR3 is TGTGCCAGCAGTACCCCCGGGACTAGCGGGAGAGGGCAGTACTTC. The chain couples TRBV6-5 to TRBJ2-5; 14 bases map to TRBD2. V was clipped by 5 bases and J by 11 bases; unmatched bases: 10. Germline loops: CDR1 MNHEY, CDR2 SVGAGI. The CDR3 totals 15 residues.